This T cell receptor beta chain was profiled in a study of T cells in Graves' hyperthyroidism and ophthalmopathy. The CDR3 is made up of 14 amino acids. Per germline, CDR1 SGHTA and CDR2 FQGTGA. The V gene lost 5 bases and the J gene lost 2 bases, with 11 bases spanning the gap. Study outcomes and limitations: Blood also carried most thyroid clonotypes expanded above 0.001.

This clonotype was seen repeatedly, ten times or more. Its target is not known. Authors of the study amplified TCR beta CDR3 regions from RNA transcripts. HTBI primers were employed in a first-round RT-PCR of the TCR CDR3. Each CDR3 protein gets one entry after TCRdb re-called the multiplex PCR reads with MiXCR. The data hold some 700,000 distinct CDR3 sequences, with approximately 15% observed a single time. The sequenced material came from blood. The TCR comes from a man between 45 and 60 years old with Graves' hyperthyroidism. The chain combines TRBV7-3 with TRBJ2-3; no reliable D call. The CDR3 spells CASSEFTLTDTQYF. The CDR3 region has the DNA TGTGCCAGCAGCGAGTTTACTCTCACAGATACGCAGTATTTT.